The present entry profiles one T cell receptor beta chain with its context. The antigen is unknown. This entry belongs to a study of cytomegalovirus exposure and HLA in healthy donors. Study details: The 120 validation repertoires, a later analysis reported, used the same platform as the approximately 670 repertoires from the first cohort.

The assay was immunoSEQ multiplex PCR, and TCRdb's table has in-frame clones only and misses some. The data hold about 240,000 clones, with 80% to 90% observed a single time. Study-level points and caveats: For most TCR sequences rarity was the rule, although some public TCRs occurred in many donors.

Material for sequencing was PBMCs. The TCR originated in a man aged 18 to 30 in good health and CMV-seronegative.

The CDR3 here is CASTLTGTGIHEQYF. In DNA form, the CDR3 reads TGCGCCAGCACCCTTACCGGGACAGGGATCCACGAGCAGTACTTC. The chain couples TRBV5-1 to TRBJ2-7; 9 positions match TRBD1. Germline CDR1 is SGHRS and CDR2 is YFSETQ. J lost 5 bases, V lost 6 bases, and 12 bases had no gene match. The CDR3 consists of 15 residues.